The present TCR beta chain was sequenced within a study of blood T cell repertoires in COVID-19. Study-level background: Samples of COVID-19 (acute and convalescent) were obtained from the United States, Italy and Spain. PBMCs, B-cell-depleted T cells, or T cells provided the cDNA or gDNA that made up the material.

Under the authors' procedure: Estimation of nucleated cell counts relied on the amplification of reference gene primers. The assay was immunoSEQ multiplex PCR, and TCRdb's table has in-frame clones only and misses some. The D gene and trimming were derived from the DNA, and the V and J assignments and clone size from that table. The sample contains roughly 250,000 clones, 65% to 90% of which appear only once. This CDR3 contains 17 residues. The V gene lost 0 bases and the J gene lost 3 bases, with 15 bases spanning the gap. CDR1 SGHRS and CDR2 YFSETQ come from the germline V gene. V and J are TRBV5-1 and TRBJ2-2; D gene unclear. The sequencing input was peripheral blood. This sequence originates from a woman between 65 and 79 years old with acute or convalescent COVID-19. Here the CDR3 DNA reads TGCGCCAGCAGCTTGGGTACAGACCCTTATTACACCGGGGAGCTGTTTTTT. Its translation: CASSLGTDPYYTGELFF.